This TCR beta chain came from a study of blood T cell repertoires in COVID-19. For the study at large: The study drew acute and convalescent COVID-19 samples from the United States, Italy and Spain. T cells, B-cell-depleted T cells, or PBMCs supplied cDNA or gDNA.

V dropped 5 bases and J dropped 6; count of bases not matched to a gene: 9. This CDR3 has 14 amino acids. Germline assignment: CDR1 LGHDT and CDR2 YNNKEL (reference sequence). Authors' analysis steps: Reference gene primer amplification gave nucleated cell count estimates. Only in-frame clones appear in the TCRdb table, and some are missing; sequencing was by immunoSEQ multiplex PCR. V, J and clone size are those of that table, while D and trimming were read from the DNA. This table holds about 160,000 clones, 85% found once. This clone showed up just a few times. The TCR sequence derives from a man aged 40-49 years with acute or convalescent COVID-19. What was sequenced was peripheral blood. The V gene is TRBV3-1 (or the pseudogene TRBV3-2), the J gene TRBJ2-7; 8 nucleotides align to TRBD1. CDR3 region: CASSFEQGAFEQYF. Written as DNA, the CDR3 is TGTGCCAGCAGCTTTGAGCAGGGGGCTTTCGAGCAGTACTTC.